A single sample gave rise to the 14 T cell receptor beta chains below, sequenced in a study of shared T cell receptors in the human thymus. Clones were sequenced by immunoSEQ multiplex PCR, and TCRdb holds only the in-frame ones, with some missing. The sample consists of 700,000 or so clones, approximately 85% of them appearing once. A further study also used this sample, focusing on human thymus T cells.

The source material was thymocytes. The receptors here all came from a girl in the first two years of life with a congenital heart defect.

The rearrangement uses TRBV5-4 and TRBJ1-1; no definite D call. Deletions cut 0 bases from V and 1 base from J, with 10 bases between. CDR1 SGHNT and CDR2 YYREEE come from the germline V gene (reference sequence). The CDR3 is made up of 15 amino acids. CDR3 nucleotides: TGTGCCAGCAGCTTGGAAACTGAGGGGAACACTGAAGCTTTCTTT. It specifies CASSLETEGNTEAFF.

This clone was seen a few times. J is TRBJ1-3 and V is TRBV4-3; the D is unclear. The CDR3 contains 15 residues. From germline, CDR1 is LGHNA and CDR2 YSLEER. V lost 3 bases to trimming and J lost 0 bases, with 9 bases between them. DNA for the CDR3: TGCGCCAGCAGCCATCCCGGTACCTCTGGAAACACCATATATTTT. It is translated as CASSHPGTSGNTIYF.

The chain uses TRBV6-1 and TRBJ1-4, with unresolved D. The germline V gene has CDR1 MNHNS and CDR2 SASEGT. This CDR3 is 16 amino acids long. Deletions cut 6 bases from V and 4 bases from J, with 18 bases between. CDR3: CASSERKERINEKLFF. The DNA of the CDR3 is TGTGCCAGCAGCGAAAGGAAGGAGCGGATTAATGAAAAACTGTTTTTT.

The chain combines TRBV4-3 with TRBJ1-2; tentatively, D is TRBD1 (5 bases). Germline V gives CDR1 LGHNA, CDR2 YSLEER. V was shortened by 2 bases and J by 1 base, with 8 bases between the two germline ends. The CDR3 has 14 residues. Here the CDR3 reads CASSQKGINYGYTF. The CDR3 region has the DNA TGCGCCAGCAGCCAAAAGGGGATTAACTATGGCTACACCTTC.

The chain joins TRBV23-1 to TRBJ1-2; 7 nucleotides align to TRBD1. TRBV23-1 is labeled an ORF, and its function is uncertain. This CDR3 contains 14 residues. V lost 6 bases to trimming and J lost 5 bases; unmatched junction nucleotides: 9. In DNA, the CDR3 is TGCGCCAGCAGCCGAAAGACAGGGCCGTATGGCTACACCTTC. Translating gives CASSRKTGPYGYTF.

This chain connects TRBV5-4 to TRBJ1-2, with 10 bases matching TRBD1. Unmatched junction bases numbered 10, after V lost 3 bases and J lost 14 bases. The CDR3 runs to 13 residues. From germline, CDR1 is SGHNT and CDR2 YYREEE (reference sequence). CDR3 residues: CASSYLDGTGVTF. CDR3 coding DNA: TGTGCCAGCAGCTACCTTGACGGGACAGGGGTTACCTTC. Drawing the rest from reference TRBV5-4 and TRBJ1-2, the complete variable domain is ETGVTQSPTHLIKTRGQQVTLRCSSQSGHNTVSWYQQALGQGPQFIFQYYREEENGRGNFPPRFSGLQFPNYSSELNVNALELDDSALYLCASSYLDGTGVTFGSGTRLTVV.

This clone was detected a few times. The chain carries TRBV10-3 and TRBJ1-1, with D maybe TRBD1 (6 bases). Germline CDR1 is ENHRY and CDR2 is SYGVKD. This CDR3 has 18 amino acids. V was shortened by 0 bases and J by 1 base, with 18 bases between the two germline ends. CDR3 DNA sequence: TGTGCCATCAGTGAGTCGGGGGGGCGAAGAATAGGGAACACTGAAGCTTTCTTT. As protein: CAISESGGRRIGNTEAFF.

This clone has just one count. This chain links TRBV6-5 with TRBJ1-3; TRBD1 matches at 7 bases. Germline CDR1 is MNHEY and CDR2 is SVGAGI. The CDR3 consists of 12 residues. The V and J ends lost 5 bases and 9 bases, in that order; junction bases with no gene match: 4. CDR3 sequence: CASSGQGGTIYF. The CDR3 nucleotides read TGTGCCAGCAGTGGGCAGGGGGGCACCATATATTTT.

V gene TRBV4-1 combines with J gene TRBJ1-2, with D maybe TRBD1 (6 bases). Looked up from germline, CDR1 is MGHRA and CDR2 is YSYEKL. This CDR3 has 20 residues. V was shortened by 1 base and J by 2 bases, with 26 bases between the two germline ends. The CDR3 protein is CASSQGREVGTPDPNYGYTF. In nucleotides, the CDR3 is TGCGCCAGCAGCCAAGGCCGAGAGGTGGGGACACCGGACCCCAACTATGGCTACACCTTC.

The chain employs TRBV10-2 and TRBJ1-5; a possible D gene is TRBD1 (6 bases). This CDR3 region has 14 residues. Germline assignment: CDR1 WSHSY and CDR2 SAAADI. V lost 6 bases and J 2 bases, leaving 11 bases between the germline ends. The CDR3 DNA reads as TGCGCCAGCAGACAGGGAGAGGGCAATCAGCCCCAGCATTTT. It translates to CASRQGEGNQPQHF.

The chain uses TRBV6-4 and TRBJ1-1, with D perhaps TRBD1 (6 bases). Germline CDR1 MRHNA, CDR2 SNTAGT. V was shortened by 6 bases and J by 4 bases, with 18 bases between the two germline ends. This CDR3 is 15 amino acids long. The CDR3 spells CASRQGGNSRTEAFF. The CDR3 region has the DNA TGTGCCAGCAGACAGGGTGGGAATTCCCGCACTGAAGCTTTCTTT.

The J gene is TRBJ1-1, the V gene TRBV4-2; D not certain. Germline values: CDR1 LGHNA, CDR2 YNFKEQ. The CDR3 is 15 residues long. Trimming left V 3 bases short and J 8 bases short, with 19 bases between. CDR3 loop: CASSHILLRRWEAFF. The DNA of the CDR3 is TGTGCCAGCAGCCACATTCTGCTACGCCGGTGGGAAGCTTTCTTT.

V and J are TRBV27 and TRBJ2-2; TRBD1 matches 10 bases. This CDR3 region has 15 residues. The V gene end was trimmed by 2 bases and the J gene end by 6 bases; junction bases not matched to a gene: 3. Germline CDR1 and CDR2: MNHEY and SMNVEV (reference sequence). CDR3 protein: CASSLPDRGPGELFF. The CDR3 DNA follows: TGTGCCAGCAGTTTACCCGACAGGGGGCCCGGGGAGCTGTTTTTT.

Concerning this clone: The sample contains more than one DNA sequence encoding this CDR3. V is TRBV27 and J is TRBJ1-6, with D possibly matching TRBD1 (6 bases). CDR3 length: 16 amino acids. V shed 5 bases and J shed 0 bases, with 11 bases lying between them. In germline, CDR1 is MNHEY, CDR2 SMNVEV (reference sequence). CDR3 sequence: CASSQTGSSYNSPLHF. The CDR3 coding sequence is TGTGCCAGCAGTCAGACAGGAAGCTCCTATAATTCACCCCTCCACTTT.